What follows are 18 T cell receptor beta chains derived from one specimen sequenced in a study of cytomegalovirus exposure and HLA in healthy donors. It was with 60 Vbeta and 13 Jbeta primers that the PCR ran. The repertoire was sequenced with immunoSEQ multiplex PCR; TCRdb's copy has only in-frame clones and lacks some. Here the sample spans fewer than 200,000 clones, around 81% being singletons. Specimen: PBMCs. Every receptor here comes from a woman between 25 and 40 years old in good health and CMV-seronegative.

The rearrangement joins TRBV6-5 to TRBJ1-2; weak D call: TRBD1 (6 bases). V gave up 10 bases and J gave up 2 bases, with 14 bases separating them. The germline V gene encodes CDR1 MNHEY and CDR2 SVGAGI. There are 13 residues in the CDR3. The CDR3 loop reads CATLHRVNYGYTF. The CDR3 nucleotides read TGTGCCACATTGCACAGGGTCAACTATGGCTACACCTTC.

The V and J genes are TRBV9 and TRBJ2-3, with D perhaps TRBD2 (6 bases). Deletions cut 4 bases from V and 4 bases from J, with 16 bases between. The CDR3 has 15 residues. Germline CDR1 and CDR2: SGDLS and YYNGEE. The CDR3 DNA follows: TGTGCCAGCAGCATGTACGGGGGTGTCGCAGATACGCAGTATTTT. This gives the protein CASSMYGGVADTQYF.

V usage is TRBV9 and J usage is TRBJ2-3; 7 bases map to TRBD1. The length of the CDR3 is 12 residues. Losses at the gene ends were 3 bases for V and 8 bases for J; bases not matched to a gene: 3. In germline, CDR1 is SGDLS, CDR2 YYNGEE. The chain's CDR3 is CASSEKGATQYF. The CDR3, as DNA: TGTGCCAGCAGCGAAAAGGGGGCTACGCAGTATTTT.

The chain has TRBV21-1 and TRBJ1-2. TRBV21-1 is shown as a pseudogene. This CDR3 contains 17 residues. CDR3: CASSKGRGGLKNYGYTF. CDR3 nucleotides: TGTGCCAGCAGCAAAGGACGAGGAGGGTTGAAGAACTATGGCTACACCTTC.

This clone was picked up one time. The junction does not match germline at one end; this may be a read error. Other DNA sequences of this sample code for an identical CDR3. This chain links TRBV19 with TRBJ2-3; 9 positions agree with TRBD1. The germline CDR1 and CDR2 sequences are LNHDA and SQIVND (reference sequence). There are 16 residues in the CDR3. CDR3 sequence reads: CASSKGQGVSTDTQYF. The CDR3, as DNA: TGTGCCAGTAGTAAGGGACAGGGTGTAAGCACGGATACGCAGTATTTT. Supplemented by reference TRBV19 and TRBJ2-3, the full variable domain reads DGGITQSPKYLFRKEGQNVTLSCEQNLNHDAMYWYRQDPGQGLRLIYYSQIVNDFQKGDIAEGYSVSREKKESFPLTVTSAQKNPTAFYLCASSKGQGVSTDTQYFGPGTRLTVL.

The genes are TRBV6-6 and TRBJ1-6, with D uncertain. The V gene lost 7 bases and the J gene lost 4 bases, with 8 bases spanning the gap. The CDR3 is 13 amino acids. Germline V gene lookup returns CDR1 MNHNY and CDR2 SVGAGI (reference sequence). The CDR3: CASNRGYNSPLHF. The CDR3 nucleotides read TGTGCCAGCAATAGAGGGTATAATTCACCCCTCCACTTT.

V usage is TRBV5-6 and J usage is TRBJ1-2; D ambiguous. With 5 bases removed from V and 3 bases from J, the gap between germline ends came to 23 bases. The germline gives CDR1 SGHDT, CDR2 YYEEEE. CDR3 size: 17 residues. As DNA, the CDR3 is TGTGCCAGCAGAAACGGTCGGGATTCTTATCTGGACTATGGCTACACCTTC. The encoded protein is CASRNGRDSYLDYGYTF.

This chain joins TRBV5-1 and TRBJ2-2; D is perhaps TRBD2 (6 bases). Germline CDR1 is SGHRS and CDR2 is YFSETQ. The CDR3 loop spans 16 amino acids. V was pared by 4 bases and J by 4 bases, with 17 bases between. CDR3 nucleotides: TGCGCCAGCAGCCCCACCAGGGACTTTGTCACCGGGGAGCTGTTTTTT. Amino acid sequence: CASSPTRDFVTGELFF.

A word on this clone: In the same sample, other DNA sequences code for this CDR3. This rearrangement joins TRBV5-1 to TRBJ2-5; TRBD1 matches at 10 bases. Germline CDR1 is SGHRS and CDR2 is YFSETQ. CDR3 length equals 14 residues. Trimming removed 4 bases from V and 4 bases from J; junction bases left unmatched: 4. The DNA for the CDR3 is TGCGCCAGCAGCATGACAGGGGGCGCAGAGACCCAGTACTTC. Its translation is CASSMTGGAETQYF. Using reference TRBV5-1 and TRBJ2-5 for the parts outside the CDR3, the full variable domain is KAGVTQTPRYLIKTRGQQVTLSCSPISGHRSVSWYQQTPGQGLQFLFEYFSETQRNKGNFPGRFSGRQFSNSRSEMNVSTLELGDSALYLCASSMTGGAETQYFGPGTRLLVL.

CDR3 in amino acids: CASSLARAQRDTEAFF. The CDR3 DNA reads TGCGCCAGCAGCTTGGCGCGGGCCCAAAGGGACACTGAAGCTTTCTTT. The chain combines TRBV5-1 with TRBJ1-1; D call uncertain. Germline V gene data show CDR1 as SGHRS and CDR2 as YFSETQ. This CDR3 has 16 amino acids. With 0 bases removed from V and 3 bases from J, the gap between germline ends came to 15 bases.

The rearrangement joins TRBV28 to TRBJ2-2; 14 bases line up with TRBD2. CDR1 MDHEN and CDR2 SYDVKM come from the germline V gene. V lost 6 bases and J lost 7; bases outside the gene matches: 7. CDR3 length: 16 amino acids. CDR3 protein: CASSRLAGGKIGELFF. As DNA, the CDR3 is TGTGCCAGCAGCAGACTAGCGGGAGGGAAAATCGGGGAGCTGTTTTTT.

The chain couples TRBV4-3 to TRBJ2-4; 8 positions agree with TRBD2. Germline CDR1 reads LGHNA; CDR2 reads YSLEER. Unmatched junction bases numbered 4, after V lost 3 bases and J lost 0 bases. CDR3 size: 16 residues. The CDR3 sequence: CASSQGSGTAKNIQYF. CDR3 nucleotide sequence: TGCGCCAGCAGCCAGGGTAGCGGGACAGCCAAAAACATTCAGTACTTC.

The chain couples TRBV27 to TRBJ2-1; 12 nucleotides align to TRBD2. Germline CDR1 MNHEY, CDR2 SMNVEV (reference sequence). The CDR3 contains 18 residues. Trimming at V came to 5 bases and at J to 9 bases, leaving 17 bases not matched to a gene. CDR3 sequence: CASSPQIRLAGASAEQFF. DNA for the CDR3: TGTGCCAGCAGTCCCCAAATAAGACTAGCGGGAGCATCGGCTGAGCAGTTCTTC.

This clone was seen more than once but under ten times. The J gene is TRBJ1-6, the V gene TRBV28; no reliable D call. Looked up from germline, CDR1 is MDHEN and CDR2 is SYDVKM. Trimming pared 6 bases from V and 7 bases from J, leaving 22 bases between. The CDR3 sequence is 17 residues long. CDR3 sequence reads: CASSDPNRDHHNSPLHF. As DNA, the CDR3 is TGTGCCAGCAGCGACCCGAACCGGGATCATCACAATTCACCCCTCCACTTT.

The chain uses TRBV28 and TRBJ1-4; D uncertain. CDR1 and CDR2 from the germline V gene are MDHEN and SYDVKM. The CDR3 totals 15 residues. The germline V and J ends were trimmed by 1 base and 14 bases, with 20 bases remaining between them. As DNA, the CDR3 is TGTGCCAGCAGTTTATCGGGGTCCCTGGCGAAAAGGCTGTTTTTT. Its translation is CASSLSGSLAKRLFF.

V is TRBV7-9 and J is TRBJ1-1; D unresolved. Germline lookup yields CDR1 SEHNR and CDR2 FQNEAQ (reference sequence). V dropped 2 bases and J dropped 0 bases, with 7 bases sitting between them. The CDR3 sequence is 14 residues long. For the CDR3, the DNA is TGTGCCAGCAGCTTAACAGCCCTGAACACTGAAGCTTTCTTT. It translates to CASSLTALNTEAFF.

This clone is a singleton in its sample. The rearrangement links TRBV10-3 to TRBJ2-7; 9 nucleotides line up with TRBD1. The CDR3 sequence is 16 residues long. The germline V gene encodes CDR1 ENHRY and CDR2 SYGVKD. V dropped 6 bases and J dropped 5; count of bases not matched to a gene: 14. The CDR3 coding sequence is TGTGCCATCAGCGAGAGAGAGCCGGGACAGGGTAACGAGCAGTACTTC. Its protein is CAISEREPGQGNEQYF.

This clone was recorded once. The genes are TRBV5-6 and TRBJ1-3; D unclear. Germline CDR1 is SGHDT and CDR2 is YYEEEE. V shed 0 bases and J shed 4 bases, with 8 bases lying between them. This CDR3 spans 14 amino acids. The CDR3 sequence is CASSLGTQGNTIYF. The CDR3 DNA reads TGTGCCAGCAGCTTGGGGACTCAGGGAAACACCATATATTTT.